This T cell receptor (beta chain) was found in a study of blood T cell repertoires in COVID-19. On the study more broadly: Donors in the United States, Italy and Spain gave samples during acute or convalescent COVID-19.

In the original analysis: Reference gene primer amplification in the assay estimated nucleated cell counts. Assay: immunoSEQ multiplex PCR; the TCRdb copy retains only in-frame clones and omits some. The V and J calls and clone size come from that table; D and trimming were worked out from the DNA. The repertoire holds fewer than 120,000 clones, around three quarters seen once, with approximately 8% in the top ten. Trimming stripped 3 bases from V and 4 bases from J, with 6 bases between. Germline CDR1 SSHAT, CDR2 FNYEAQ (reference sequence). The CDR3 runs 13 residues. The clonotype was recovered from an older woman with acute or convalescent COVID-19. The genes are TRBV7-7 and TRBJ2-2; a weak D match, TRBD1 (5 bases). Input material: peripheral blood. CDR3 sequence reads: CASSFQGTGELFF. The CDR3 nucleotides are TGTGCCAGCAGCTTTCAGGGCACCGGGGAGCTGTTTTTT.